This T cell receptor beta chain was identified during a study of blood T cells in healthy people across ages. Then a second PCR, running roughly 6 to 12 cycles, was carried out with a sample-barcoded 5' primer and a J-beta primer mix. Every cDNA was tagged by a template-switch adaptor with 12 random nucleotides. Via MiXCR, TCRdb re-called the 5' RACE reads, giving one row per CDR3 protein. The sample records around 1,900,000 distinct CDR3 sequences, roughly two fifths being singletons. The CDR3 runs to 15 residues. Germline V gene data show CDR1 as SEHNR and CDR2 as FQNEAQ (reference sequence). Trimming at V came to 2 bases and at J to 3 bases, leaving 4 bases not matched to a gene. In its sample, this clonotype was seen a few times.

The chain recombines TRBV7-9 with TRBJ2-1, with 7 bases aligning to TRBD1. The TCR sequence derives from a human donor in good health. Material: blood. CDR3 sequence: CASSLTGQLYNEQFF. The CDR3 coding sequence is TGTGCCAGCAGCTTAACGGGACAGCTCTACAATGAGCAGTTCTTC.